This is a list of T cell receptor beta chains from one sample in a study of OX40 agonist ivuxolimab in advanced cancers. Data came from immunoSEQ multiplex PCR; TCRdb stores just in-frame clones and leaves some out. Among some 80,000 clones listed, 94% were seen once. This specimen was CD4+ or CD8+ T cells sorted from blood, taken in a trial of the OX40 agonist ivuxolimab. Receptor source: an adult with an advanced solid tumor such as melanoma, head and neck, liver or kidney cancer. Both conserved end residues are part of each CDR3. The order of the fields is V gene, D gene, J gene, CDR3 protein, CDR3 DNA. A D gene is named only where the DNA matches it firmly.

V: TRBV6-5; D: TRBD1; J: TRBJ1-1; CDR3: CASGEDRGRAFF; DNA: TGTGCCAGCGGGGAAGACAGGGGTAGAGCTTTCTTT
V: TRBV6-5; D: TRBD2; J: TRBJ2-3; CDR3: CASGSGGRTDTQYF; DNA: TGTGCCAGCGGTAGCGGGGGGCGCACAGATACGCAGTATTTT
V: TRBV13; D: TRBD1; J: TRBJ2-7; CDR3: CASSSRQGARSYEQYF; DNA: TGTGCCAGCAGCTCCCGACAGGGGGCCCGGTCCTACGAGCAGTACTTC
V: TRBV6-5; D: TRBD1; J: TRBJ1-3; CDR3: CASSYSERGPGNTIYF; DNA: TGTGCCAGCAGTTACTCAGAAAGGGGGCCTGGAAACACCATATATTTT
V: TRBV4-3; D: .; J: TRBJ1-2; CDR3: CASSQDRQNYGYTF; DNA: TGCGCCAGCAGCCAAGATCGACAGAACTATGGCTACACCTTC
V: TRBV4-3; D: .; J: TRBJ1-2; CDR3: CASSQDSGASNYGYTF; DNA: TGCGCCAGCAGCCAAGATTCGGGGGCGTCTAACTATGGCTACACCTTC
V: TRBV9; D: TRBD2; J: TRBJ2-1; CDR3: CASSARTGLAEQFF; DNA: TGTGCCAGCAGCGCCAGAACGGGACTAGCGGAGCAGTTCTTC
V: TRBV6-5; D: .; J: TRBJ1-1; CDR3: CASSPYMNTEAFF; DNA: TGTGCCAGCAGCCCGTACATGAACACTGAAGCTTTCTTT
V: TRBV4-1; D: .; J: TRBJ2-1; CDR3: CASSQPQGKGDNEQFF; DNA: TGCGCCAGCAGCCAGCCGCAGGGGAAGGGGGACAATGAGCAGTTCTTC
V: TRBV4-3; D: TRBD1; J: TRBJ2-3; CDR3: CASSFRDRGGFSTDTQYF; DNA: TGCGCCAGCAGCTTCCGGGACAGGGGGGGTTTTAGCACAGATACGCAGTATTTT
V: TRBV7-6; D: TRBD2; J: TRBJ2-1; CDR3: CASSLAGGMSYNEQFF; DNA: TGTGCCAGCAGCCTGGCCGGGGGGATGTCCTACAATGAGCAGTTCTTC
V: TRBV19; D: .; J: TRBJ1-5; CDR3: CASSAGLGQPQHF; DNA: TGTGCCAGTAGTGCCGGACTCGGTCAGCCCCAGCATTTT
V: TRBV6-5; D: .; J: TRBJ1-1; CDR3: CASTYGGGTEAFF; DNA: TGTGCCAGCACTTACGGGGGGGGGACTGAAGCTTTCTTT
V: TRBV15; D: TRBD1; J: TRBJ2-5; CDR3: CATSREGYRGRETQYF; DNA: TGTGCCACCAGCAGAGAGGGATACAGGGGTAGAGAGACCCAGTACTTC
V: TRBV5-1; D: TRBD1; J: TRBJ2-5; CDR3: CASSVDRGVQETQYF; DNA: TGCGCCAGCAGCGTGGACAGGGGAGTTCAAGAGACCCAGTACTTC
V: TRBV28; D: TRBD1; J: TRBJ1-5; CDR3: CASRPDRAMWQPQHF; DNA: TGTGCCAGCAGACCGGACAGGGCCATGTGGCAGCCCCAGCATTTT
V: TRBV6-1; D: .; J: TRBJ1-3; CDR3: CASSAKGVGNTIYF; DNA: TGTGCCAGCAGCGCGAAGGGGGTTGGAAACACCATATATTTT
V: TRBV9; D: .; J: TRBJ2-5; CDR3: CASSQTQETQYF; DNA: TGTGCCAGCAGCCAAACCCAAGAGACCCAGTACTTC
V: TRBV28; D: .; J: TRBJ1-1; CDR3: CASSLGAHTEAFF; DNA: TGTGCCAGCAGTTTAGGGGCGCACACTGAAGCTTTCTTT
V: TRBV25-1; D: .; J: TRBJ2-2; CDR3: CASSGVEGSSGELFF; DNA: TGTGCCAGCAGTGGGGTTGAAGGATCGTCCGGGGAGCTGTTTTTT
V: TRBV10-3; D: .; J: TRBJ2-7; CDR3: CASGGRVDEQYF; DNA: TGTGCCAGTGGGGGGCGCGTCGACGAGCAGTACTTC
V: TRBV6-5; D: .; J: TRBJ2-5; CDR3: CASSYRGPETQYF; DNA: TGTGCCAGCAGTTACAGGGGACCGGAGACCCAGTACTTC
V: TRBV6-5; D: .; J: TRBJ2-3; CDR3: CASSREGGGDTQYF; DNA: TGTGCCAGCAGTCGAGAGGGGGGGGGAGATACGCAGTATTTT
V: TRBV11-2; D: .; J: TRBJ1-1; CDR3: CASSPVPGLNTEAFF; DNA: TGTGCCAGCAGCCCGGTCCCAGGCCTGAACACTGAAGCTTTCTTT
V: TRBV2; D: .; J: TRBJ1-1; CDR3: CASRQIRGQGTEAFF; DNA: TGTGCCAGCAGACAGATCCGGGGCCAGGGGACTGAAGCTTTCTTT
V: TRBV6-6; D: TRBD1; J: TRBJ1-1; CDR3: CASSYGIGQDAFF; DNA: TGTGCCAGCAGTTACGGGATCGGACAGGACGCTTTCTTT
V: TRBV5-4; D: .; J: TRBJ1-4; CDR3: CASSLGLRRDEKLFF; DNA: TGTGCCAGCAGCTTGGGCCTCCGGAGGGACGAAAAACTGTTTTTT
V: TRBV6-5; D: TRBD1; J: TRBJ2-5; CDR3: CASSYSGQGMGETQYF; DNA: TGTGCCAGCAGTTACTCGGGACAGGGGATGGGCGAGACCCAGTACTTC